These 7 T cell receptor beta chains were all obtained from the same sample, sequenced in a study of beta chain features in type 1 diabetes. Investigators reverse transcribed all isolated RNA, so they sequenced expressed TCRB transcripts. The table came from immunoSEQ multiplex PCR; TCRdb's copy has only in-frame clones and leaves some out. This sample carries 300,000 to 400,000 clones, roughly 9.8% of them seen once, and the ten largest clones take about 0.6%. Overall study findings and caveats: The study found moderately but significantly shorter TCRB CDR3s in all four CD4+ subsets of Type 1 diabetes patients.

No cognate antigen is known for these TCRs. Sample: central memory CD4+ T cells from blood. The receptors derive from a young man with type 1 diabetes.

The sample holds a few counts of this clone. Given a far larger clone just one base away, this is likely a sequencing read error. V and J are TRBV4-2 and TRBJ2-2, with 14 bases matching TRBD2. From germline, CDR1 is LGHNA and CDR2 YNFKEQ. The CDR3 consists of 16 residues. The V gene end was trimmed by 6 bases and the J gene end by 6 bases; junction bases not matched to a gene: 6. The DNA of the CDR3 is TGTGCCAGCAGGGGACTAGCGGGAGTAGAGGCCGGGGAGCTGTTTTTT. Translated: CASRGLAGVEAGELFF.

This clone was detected ten times or more. CDR3 residues: CASSQVGLASRDTQYF. CDR3 nucleotides: TGCGCCAGCAGCCAAGTGGGACTAGCGAGCCGGGATACGCAGTATTTT. The chain employs TRBV4-1 and TRBJ2-3, with 10 positions matching TRBD2. CDR3 length: 16 residues. V lost 1 base to trimming and J lost 6 bases; unmatched junction nucleotides: 7. CDR1 and CDR2 from the germline V gene are MGHRA and YSYEKL.

The chain carries TRBV7-2 and TRBJ1-2, with D possibly being TRBD1 (6 bases). Trimming took 5 bases from V and 8 from J, leaving 18 bases between them. Germline CDR1 reads SGHTA; CDR2 reads FQGNSA. The length of the CDR3 is 14 residues. The chain's CDR3 is CASSVTGLVGGYTF. The CDR3 nucleotides read TGTGCCAGCAGCGTTACAGGGTTAGTTGGAGGCTACACCTTC.

This clone was counted many times. The CDR3 DNA sequence: TGTGCCAGCTCACCGGCTACGGGGAATCAGCCCCAGCATTTT. It is translated as CASSPATGNQPQHF. J is TRBJ1-5 and V is TRBV18; D unclear. Germline assignment: CDR1 KGHSH and CDR2 LQKENI. V lost 3 bases, J lost 4 bases, and 10 bases lay in between. The CDR3 covers 14 residues.

The V call is TRBV10-3, the J call TRBJ2-1; TRBD2 agrees at 16 bases. J lost 0 bases, V lost 4 bases, and 6 bases had no gene match. The CDR3 runs 19 residues. Germline V CDR1 and CDR2: ENHRY, SYGVKD. The CDR3: CAISGGLAGGPSSYNEQFF. In DNA, the CDR3 is TGTGCCATCAGTGGGGGACTAGCGGGAGGGCCGAGCTCCTACAATGAGCAGTTCTTC.

This clone has only a few counts. The J gene is TRBJ2-3, the V gene TRBV18; D gene ambiguous. V lost 3 bases, J lost 4 bases, and 8 bases lay in between. Germline-derived CDR1 and CDR2 are KGHSH and LQKENI. CDR3 size: 13 residues. CDR3 sequence: CASSPIIADTQYF. The DNA for the CDR3 is TGTGCCAGCTCACCTATAATAGCAGATACGCAGTATTTT.

The chain employs TRBV5-3 and TRBJ1-5; tentatively, D is TRBD1 (5 bases). TRBV5-3 is marked as an open reading frame, function uncertain. The germline V and J ends were trimmed by 2 bases and 6 bases, with 6 bases remaining between them. The CDR3 extends over 12 amino acids. The CDR3 loop is CARSFRVQPQHF. The DNA for the CDR3 is TGTGCCAGAAGCTTCAGGGTTCAGCCCCAGCATTTT.